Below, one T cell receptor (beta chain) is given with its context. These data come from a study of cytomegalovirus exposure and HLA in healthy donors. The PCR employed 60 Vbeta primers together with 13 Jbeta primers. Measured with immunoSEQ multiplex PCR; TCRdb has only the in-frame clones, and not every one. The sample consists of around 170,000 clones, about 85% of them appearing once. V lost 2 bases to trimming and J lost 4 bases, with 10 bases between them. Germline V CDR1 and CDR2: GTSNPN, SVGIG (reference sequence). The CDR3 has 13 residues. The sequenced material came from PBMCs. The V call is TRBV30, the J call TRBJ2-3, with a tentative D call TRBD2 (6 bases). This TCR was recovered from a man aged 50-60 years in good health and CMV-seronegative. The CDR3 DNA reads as TGTGCCTGGAGTAGGAGGGAAGCAGATACGCAGTATTTT. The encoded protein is CAWSRREADTQYF.